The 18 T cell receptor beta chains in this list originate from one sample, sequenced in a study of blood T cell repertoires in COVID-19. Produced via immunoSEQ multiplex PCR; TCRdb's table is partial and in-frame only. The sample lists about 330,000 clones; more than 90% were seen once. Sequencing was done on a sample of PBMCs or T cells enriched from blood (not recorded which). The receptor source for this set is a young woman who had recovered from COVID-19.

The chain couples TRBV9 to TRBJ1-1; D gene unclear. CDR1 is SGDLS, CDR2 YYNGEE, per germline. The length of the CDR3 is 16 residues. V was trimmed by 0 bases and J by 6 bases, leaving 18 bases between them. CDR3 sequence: CASSVEVAGSVPEAFF. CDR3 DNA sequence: TGTGCCAGCAGCGTAGAAGTTGCGGGTTCCGTCCCTGAAGCTTTCTTT.

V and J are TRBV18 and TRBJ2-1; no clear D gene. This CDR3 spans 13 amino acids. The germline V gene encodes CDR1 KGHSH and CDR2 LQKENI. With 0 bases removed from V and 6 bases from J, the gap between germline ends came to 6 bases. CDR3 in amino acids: CASSPPSFNEQFF. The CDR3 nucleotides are TGTGCCAGCTCACCACCTAGCTTCAATGAGCAGTTCTTC.

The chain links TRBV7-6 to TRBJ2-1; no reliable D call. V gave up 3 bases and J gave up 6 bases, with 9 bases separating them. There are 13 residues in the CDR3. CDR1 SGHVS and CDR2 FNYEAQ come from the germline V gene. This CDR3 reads CASSLALRNEQFF. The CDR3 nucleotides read TGTGCCAGCAGCTTGGCTCTTCGCAATGAGCAGTTCTTC. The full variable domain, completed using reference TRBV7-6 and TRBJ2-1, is GAGVSQSPRYKVTKRGQDVALRCDPISGHVSLYWYRQALGQGPEFLTYFNYEAQQDKSGLPNDRFSAERPEGSISTLTIQRTEQRDSAMYRCASSLALRNEQFFGPGTRLTVL.

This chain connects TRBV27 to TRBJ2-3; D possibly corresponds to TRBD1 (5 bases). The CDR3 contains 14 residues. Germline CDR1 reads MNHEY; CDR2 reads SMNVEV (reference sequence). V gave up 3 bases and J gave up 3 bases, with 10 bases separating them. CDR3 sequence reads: CASSFPGKTDTQYF. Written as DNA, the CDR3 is TGTGCCAGCAGTTTCCCAGGGAAAACAGATACGCAGTATTTT.

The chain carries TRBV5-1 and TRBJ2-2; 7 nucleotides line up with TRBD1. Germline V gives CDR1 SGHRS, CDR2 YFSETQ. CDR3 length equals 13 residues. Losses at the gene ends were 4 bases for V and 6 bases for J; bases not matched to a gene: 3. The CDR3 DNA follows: TGCGCCAGCAGCCGGCAGGGGGCCGGGGAGCTGTTTTTT. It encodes CASSRQGAGELFF.

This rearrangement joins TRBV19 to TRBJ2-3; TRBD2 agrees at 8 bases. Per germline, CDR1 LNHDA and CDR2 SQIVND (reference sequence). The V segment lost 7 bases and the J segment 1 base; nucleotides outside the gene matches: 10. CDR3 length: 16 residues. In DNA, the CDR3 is TGTGCCAGTAACCGCGGAGCGGGAGTCGGCACAGATACGCAGTATTTT. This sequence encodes CASNRGAGVGTDTQYF.

The CDR3 here is CASSQDRVKDSPLHF. In nucleotides, the CDR3 is TGCGCCAGCAGTCAGGACAGGGTGAAGGATTCACCCCTCCACTTT. The V and J genes are TRBV23-1 and TRBJ1-6; 8 bases agree with TRBD1. TRBV23-1 is recorded as an ORF, its role being uncertain. The CDR3 is 15 residues long. The trim removed 3 bases at V and 8 bases at J, leaving 6 bases unmatched.

CDR3 in DNA: TGTGCCAGCACTCAAGGGGGGACTAGCGGGCGTAATGAGCAGTTCTTC. Translating gives CASTQGGTSGRNEQFF. The chain couples TRBV28 to TRBJ2-1; TRBD2 matches 12 bases. Per the germline V gene, CDR1 is MDHEN and CDR2 is SYDVKM. The CDR3 extends over 16 amino acids. V shed 7 bases and J 7 bases; nucleotides not matched to a gene: 11.

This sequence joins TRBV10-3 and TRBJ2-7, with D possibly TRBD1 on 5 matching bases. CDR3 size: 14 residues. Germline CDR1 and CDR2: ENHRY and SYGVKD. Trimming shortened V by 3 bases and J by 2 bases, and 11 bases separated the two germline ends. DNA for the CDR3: TGTGCCATCAGTGAACTTACAGGCCCCTACGAGCAGTACTTC. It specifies CAISELTGPYEQYF.

This chain's CDR3 is CASSPSDRGAGELFF. Written as DNA, the CDR3 is TGTGCCAGCAGCCCCTCGGACAGGGGCGCCGGGGAGCTGTTTTTT. V gene TRBV11-3 combines with J gene TRBJ2-2, with TRBD1 matching over 9 bases. Per the germline V gene, CDR1 is SGHNT and CDR2 is YENEEA. The CDR3 has 15 residues. J lost 6 bases, V lost 5 bases, and 7 bases had no gene match.

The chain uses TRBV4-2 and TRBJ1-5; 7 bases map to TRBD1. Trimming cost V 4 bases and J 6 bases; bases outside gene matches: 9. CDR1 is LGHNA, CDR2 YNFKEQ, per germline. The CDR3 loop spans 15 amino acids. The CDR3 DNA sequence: TGTGCCAGCAGCCCCGGGACAGCTAAAGGTCAGCCCCAGCATTTT. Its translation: CASSPGTAKGQPQHF.

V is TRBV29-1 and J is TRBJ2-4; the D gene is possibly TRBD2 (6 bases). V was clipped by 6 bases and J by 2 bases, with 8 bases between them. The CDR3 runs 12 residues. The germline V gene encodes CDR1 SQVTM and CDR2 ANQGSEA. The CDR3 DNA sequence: TGCAGCGTGGGGGGTTCCAAAAACATTCAGTACTTC. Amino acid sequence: CSVGGSKNIQYF.

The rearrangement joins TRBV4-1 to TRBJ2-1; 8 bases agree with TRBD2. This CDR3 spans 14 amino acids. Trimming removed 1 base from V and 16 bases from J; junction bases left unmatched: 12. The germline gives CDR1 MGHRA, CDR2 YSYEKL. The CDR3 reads CASSQARSGTRSFF. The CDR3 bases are TGCGCCAGCAGCCAAGCCAGATCTGGGACTAGGTCTTTCTTC.

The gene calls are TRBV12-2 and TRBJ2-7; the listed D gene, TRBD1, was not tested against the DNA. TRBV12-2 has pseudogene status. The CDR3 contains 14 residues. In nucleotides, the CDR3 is TGTGCAAGTCGCTCCTGGACAGGGACCTACGAGCAGTACTTC. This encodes CASRSWTGTYEQYF.

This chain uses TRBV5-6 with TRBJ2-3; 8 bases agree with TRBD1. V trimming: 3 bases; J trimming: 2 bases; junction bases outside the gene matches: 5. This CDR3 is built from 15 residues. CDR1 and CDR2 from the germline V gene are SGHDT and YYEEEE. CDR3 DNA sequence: TGTGCCAGCAGCTCGGGGGACAGGCACACAGATACGCAGTATTTT. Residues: CASSSGDRHTDTQYF.

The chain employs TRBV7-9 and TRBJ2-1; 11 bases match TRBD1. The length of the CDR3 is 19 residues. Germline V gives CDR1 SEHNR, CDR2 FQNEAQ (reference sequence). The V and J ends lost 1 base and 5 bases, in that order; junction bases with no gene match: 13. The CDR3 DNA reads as TGTGCCAGCAGCTTAGTTCTCCTTTACGGGGACAGGGGGAACAATGAGCAGTTCTTC. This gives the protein CASSLVLLYGDRGNNEQFF.

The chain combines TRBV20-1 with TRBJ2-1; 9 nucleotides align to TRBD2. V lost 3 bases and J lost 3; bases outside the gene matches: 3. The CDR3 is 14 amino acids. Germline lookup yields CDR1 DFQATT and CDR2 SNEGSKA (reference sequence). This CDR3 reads CSASVAGDYNEQFF. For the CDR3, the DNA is TGCAGTGCTAGTGTAGCGGGGGACTACAATGAGCAGTTCTTC.

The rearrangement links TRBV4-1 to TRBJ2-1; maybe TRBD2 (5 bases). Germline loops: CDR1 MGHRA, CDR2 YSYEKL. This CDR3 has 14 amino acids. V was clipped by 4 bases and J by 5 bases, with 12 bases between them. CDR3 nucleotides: TGCGCCAGCAGCCGAAGGACTGGTAACAATGAGCAGTTCTTC. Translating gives CASSRRTGNNEQFF.